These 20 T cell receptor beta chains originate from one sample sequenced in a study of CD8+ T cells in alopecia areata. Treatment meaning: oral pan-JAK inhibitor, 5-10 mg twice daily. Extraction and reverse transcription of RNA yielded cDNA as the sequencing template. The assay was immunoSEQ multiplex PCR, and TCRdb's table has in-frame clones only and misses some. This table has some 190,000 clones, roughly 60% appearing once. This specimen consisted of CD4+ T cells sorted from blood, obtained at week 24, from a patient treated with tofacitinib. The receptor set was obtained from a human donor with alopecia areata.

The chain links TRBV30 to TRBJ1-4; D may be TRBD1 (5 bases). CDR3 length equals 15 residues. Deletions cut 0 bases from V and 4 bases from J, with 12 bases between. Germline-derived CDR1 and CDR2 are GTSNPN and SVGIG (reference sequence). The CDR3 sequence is CAWSVRDSFNEKLFF. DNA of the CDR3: TGTGCCTGGAGTGTTCGTGACAGCTTTAATGAAAAACTGTTTTTT.

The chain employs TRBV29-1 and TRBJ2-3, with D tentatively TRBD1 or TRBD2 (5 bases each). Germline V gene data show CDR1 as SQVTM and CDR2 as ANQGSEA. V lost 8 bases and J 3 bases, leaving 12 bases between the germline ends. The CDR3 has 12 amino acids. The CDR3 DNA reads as TGCAGCATCCTTTGGGGGACAGATACGCAGTATTTT. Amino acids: CSILWGTDTQYF.

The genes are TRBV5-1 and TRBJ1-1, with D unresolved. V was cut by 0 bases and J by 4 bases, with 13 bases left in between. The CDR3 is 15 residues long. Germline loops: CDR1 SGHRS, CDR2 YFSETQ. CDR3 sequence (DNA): TGCGCCAGCAGCTTGGAACGGGGTGGGGTCACTGAAGCTTTCTTT. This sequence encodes CASSLERGGVTEAFF. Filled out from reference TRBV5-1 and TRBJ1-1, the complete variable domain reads KAGVTQTPRYLIKTRGQQVTLSCSPISGHRSVSWYQQTPGQGLQFLFEYFSETQRNKGNFPGRFSGRQFSNSRSEMNVSTLELGDSALYLCASSLERGGVTEAFFGQGTRLTVV.

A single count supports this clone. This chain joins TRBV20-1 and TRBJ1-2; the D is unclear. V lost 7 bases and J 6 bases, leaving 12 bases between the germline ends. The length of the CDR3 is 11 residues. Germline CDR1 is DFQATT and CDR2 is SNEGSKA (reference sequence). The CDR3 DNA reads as TGCAGTGGGCGGGTCACCAATGGCTACACCTTC. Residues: CSGRVTNGYTF.

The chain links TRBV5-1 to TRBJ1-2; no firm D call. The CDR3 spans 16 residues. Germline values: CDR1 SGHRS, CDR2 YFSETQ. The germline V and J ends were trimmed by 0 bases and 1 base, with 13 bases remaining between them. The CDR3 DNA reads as TGCGCCAGCAGCTTGGGGAGCGAAGCGGATAACTATGGCTACACCTTC. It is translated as CASSLGSEADNYGYTF.

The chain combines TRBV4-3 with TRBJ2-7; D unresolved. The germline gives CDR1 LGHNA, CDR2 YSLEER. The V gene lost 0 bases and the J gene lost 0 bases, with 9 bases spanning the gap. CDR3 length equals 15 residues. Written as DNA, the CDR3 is TGCGCCAGCAGCCAAGATGCTGGACGCTCCTACGAGCAGTACTTC. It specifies CASSQDAGRSYEQYF.

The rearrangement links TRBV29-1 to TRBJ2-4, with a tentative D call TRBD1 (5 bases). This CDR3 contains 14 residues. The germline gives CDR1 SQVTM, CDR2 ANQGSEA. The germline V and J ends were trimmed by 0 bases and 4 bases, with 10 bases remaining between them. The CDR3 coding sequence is TGCAGCGTTGAAGATTTGCGACAGAAAAACATTCAGTACTTC. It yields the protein CSVEDLRQKNIQYF.

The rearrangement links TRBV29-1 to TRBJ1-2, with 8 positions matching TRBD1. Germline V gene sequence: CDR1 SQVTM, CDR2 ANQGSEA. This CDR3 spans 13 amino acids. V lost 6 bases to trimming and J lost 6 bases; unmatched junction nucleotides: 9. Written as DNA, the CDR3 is TGCAGCGTAACTGCGGACAGGGTCGATGGCTACACCTTC. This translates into CSVTADRVDGYTF.

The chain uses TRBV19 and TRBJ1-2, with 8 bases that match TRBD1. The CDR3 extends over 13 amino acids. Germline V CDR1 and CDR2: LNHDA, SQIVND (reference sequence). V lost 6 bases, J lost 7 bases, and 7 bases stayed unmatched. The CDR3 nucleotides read TGTGCCAGTAGCAAGACAGGGGATAGTGGCTACACCTTC. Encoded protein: CASSKTGDSGYTF.

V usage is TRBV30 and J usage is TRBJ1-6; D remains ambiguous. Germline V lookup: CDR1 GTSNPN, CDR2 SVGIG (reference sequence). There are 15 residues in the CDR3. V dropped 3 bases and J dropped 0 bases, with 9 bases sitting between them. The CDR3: CAWRDRGSYNSPLHF. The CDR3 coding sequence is TGTGCCTGGAGGGACCGGGGCTCCTATAATTCACCCCTCCACTTT.

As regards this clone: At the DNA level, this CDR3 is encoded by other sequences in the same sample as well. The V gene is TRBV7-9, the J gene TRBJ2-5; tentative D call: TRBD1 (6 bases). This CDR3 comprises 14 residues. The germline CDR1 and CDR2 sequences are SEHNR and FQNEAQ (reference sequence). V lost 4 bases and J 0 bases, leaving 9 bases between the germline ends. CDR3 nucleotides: TGTGCCAGCAGCTCAGGACAGTACCAAGAGACCCAGTACTTC. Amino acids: CASSSGQYQETQYF.

CDR3 sequence: CSVALTTGGFSGANVLTF. Written as DNA, the CDR3 is TGCAGCGTTGCCCTGACGACAGGGGGATTCTCTGGGGCCAACGTCCTGACTTTC. The chain combines TRBV29-1 with TRBJ2-6, with 9 bases that match TRBD1. Per germline, CDR1 SQVTM and CDR2 ANQGSEA. J lost 0 bases, V lost 4 bases, and 10 bases had no gene match. The CDR3 totals 18 residues. The full variable domain, rest sourced from reference TRBV29-1 and TRBJ2-6, is SAVISQKPSRDICQRGTSLTIQCQVDSQVTMMFWYRQQPGQSLTLIATANQGSEATYESGFVIDKFPISRPNLTFSTLTVSNMSPEDSSIYLCSVALTTGGFSGANVLTFGAGSRLTVL.

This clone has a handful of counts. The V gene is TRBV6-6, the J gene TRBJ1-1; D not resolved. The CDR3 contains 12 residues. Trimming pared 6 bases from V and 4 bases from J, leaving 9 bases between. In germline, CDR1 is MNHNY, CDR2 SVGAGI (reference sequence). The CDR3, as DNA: TGTGCCAGCAGCTCCTCCGGCACTGAAGCTTTCTTT. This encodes CASSSSGTEAFF.

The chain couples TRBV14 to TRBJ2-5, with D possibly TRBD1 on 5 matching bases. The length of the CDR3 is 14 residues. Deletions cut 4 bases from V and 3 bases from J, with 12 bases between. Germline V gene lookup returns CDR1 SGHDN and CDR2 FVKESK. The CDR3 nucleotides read TGTGCCAGCAGCCTTACAGGATTCGAAGAGACCCAGTACTTC. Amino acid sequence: CASSLTGFEETQYF.

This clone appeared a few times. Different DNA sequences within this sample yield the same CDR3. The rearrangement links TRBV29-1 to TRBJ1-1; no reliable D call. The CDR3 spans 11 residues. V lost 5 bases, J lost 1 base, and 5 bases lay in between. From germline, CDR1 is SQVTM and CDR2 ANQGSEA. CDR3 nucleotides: TGCAGCGTTACCCAGAACACTGAAGCTTTCTTT. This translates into CSVTQNTEAFF.

This chain's CDR3 is CASSSTGEGYTF. CDR3 nucleotides: TGTGCCAGCAGTTCCACAGGGGAGGGCTACACCTTC. The rearrangement joins TRBV27 to TRBJ1-2, with 7 bases fitting TRBD1. The germline gives CDR1 MNHEY, CDR2 SMNVEV (reference sequence). V lost 4 bases and J lost 8; bases outside the gene matches: 4. CDR3 length: 12 amino acids.

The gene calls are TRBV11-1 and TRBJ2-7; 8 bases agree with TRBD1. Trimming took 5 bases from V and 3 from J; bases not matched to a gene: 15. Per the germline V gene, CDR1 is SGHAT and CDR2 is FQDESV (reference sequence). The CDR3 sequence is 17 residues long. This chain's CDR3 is CASSMLEGQAAYYEQYF. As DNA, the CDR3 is TGTGCCAGCAGCATGTTGGAGGGACAGGCGGCTTACTACGAGCAGTACTTC.

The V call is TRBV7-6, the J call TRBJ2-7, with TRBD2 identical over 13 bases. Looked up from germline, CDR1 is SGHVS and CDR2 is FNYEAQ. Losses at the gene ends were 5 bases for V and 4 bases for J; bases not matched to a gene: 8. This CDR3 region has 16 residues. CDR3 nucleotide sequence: TGTGCCAGCAGCCGTCTAACTAGCGGGGGGGAGTACGAGCAGTACTTC. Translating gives CASSRLTSGGEYEQYF.

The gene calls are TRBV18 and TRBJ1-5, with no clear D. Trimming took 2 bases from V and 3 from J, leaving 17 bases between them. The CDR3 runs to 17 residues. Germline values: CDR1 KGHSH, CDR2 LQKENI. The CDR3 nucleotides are TGTGCCAGCTCACCAGGTCCAGGACTGGATTACAATCAGCCCCAGCATTTT. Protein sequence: CASSPGPGLDYNQPQHF.

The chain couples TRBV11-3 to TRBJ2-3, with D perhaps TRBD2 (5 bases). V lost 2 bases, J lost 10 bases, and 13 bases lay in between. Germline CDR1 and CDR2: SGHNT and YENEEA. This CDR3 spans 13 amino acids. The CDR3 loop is CASSLWESDPQYF. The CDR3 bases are TGTGCCAGCAGCTTATGGGAGTCAGACCCGCAGTATTTT.